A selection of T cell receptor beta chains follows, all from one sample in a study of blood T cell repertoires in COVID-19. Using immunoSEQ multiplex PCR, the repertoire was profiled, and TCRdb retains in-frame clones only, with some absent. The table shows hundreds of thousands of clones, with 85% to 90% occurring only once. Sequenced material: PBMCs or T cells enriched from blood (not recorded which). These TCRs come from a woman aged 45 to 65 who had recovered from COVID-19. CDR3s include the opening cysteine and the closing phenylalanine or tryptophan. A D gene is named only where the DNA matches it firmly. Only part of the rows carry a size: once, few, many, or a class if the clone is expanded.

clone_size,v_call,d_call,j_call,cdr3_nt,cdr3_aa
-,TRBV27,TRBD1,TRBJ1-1,TGTGCCAGCAGCCTACGACAGGGGATAACTGAAGCTTTCTTT,CASSLRQGITEAFF
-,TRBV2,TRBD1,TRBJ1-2,TGTGCCAGCAGTCAGGGGGTCACAGTCTATGGCTACACCTTC,CASSQGVTVYGYTF
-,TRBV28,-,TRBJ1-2,TGTGCCAGCAGGTGGGGGGTCGAGGGCTACACCTTC,CASRWGVEGYTF
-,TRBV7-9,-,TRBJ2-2,TGTGCCACCCAGTGGGGGGGCCCCGGGGAGCTGTTTTTT,CATQWGGPGELFF
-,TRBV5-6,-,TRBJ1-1,TGTGCCAGCAGGGGACCCACGGGGAGGGGGAACACTGAAGCTTTCTTT,CASRGPTGRGNTEAFF
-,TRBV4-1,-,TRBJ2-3,TGCGCCAGCAGCCACCCCCCTCGGGCAGATACGCAGTATTTT,CASSHPPRADTQYF
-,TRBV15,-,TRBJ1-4,TGTGCCACCAGTCGCAGGGTGGTAACTGAAAAACTGTTTTTT,CATSRRVVTEKLFF
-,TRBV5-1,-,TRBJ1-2,TGCGCCAGCAGCTTGATGGACAAAGCTAACTATGGCTACACCTTC,CASSLMDKANYGYTF
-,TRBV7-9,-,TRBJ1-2,TGTGCCAGCAGCTTACAGGGAACCTATGGCTACACCTTC,CASSLQGTYGYTF
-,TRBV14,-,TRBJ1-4,TGTGCCAGCAGCCGCCTGCGGGGGGATCGAGATGAAAAACTGTTTTTT,CASSRLRGDRDEKLFF
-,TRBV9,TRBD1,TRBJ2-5,TGTGCCAGCAGCGCCCAGACAGGGGGCCGACAAGAGACCCAGTACTTC,CASSAQTGGRQETQYF
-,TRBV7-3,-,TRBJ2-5,TGTGCCAGCAGCTTATTAGGCAGGGGAAAAGAGACCCAGTACTTC,CASSLLGRGKETQYF
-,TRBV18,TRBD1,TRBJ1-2,TGTGCCAGCTCATCCGCGACAGGGATGGGGAACTATGGCTACACCTTC,CASSSATGMGNYGYTF
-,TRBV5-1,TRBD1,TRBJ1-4,TGCGCCAGCAGCCAAGGGACAGGGAAGTCTGGTGAAAAACTGTTTTTT,CASSQGTGKSGEKLFF
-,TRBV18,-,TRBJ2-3,TGTGCCAGCGCTAGCGTCTCTGGCCTCGATACGCAGTATTTT,CASASVSGLDTQYF
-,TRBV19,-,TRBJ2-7,TGTGCCAGTAGTGTCAGCGCTAGCTCCTACGAGCAGTACTTC,CASSVSASSYEQYF
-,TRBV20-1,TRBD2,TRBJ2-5,TGCAGTGCTAGTGAGGGACTAGCGGTAAAAGAGACCCAGTACTTC,CSASEGLAVKETQYF
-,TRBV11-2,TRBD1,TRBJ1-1,TGTGCCAGCAGCTTCGGGATCGGGACAGGGTATTACACTGAAGCTTTCTTT,CASSFGIGTGYYTEAFF
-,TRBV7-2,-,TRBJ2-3,TGTGCCAGCAGCTTAGGGGCGGGGGCTCCCAGGGATACGCAGTATTTT,CASSLGAGAPRDTQYF
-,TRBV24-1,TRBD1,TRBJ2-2,TGTGCCATTGGACAGGGGGCAGGTGCCGGGGAGCTGTTTTTT,CAIGQGAGAGELFF
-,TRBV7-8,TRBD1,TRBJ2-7,TGTGCCAGCAGGGCCTCCGGGACAGGGGGATCCTACGAGCAGTACTTC,CASRASGTGGSYEQYF
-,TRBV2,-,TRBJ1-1,TGTGCCAGCAGCCACTTAGGGGGGGCGGACACTGAAGCTTTCTTT,CASSHLGGADTEAFF
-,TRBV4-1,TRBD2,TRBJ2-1,TGCGCCAGCAGCCAAGGGGTAGCGGGGGGTTACAATGAGCAGTTCTTC,CASSQGVAGGYNEQFF
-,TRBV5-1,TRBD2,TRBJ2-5,TGCGCCAGCGGGGAGGGTCTCAACCCTCAAGAGACCCAGTACTTC,CASGEGLNPQETQYF
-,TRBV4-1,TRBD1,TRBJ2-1,TGCGCCAGCAGCCAAGACTTTCCGGGACAGGGGTTCTACAATGAGCAGTTCTTC,CASSQDFPGQGFYNEQFF
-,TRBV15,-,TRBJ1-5,TGTGCCACCAGCAGAGATCCTCGGGAGACTAATCAGCCCCAGCATTTT,CATSRDPRETNQPQHF
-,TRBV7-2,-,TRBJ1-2,TGTGCCAGCAGCAAGCTGATCGGACAGCCCAACTTTGGCTACACCTTC,CASSKLIGQPNFGYTF
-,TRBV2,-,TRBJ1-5,TGTGCCAGCACCCCGTTGGGGGGAGGGGATCAGCCCCAGCATTTT,CASTPLGGGDQPQHF
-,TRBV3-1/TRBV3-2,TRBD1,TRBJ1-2,TGTGCCAGCAGCCAGAACCCAAGACAGGGGGCTCGGGGCTACACCTTC,CASSQNPRQGARGYTF
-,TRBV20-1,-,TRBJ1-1,TGCAGTGCTAGTGAACAGAACACTGAAGCTTTCTTT,CSASEQNTEAFF
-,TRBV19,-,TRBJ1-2,TGTGCCAGTAGTAAGGAGCGGGGCATCTATGGCTACACCTTC,CASSKERGIYGYTF
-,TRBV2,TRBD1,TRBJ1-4,TGTGCCAGCAGTCCAAATACAGGGGGCTATGAAAAACTGTTTTTT,CASSPNTGGYEKLFF
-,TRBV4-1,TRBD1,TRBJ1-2,TGCGCCAGCAGCCACGAGGGGGCACAATACTATGGCTACACCTTC,CASSHEGAQYYGYTF
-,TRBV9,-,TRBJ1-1,TGTGCCAGCAGGTCGGGGCCGGGGGACACTGAAGCTTTCTTT,CASRSGPGDTEAFF
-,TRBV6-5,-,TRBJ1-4,TGTGCCAGCAGGCTCAGGGTTGGAGATAATGAAAAACTGTTTTTT,CASRLRVGDNEKLFF
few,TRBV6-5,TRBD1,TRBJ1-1,TGTGCCAGCAGAACAGGGGATATCACTGAAGCTTTCTTT,CASRTGDITEAFF
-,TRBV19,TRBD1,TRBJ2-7,TGTGCCAGTAGTAGGGACAGCAACTACGAGCAGTACTTC,CASSRDSNYEQYF
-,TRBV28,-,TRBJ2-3,TGTGCCAGCAGTTCTACAGACACAGATACGCAGTATTTT,CASSSTDTDTQYF
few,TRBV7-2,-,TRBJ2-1,TGTGCCAGCAGGGGAGTTTCCTACAATGAGCAGTTCTTC,CASRGVSYNEQFF
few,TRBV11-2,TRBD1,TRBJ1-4,TGTGCCAGCAGCTTTAGTTTACAGGGGTATGAAAAACTGTTTTTT,CASSFSLQGYEKLFF
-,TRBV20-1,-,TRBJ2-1,TGCAGTGCTCGTGGACTAACAGACAATGAGCAGTTCTTC,CSARGLTDNEQFF
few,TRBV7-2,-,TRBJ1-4,TGTGCCAGCAGCTTAGCCGGGACACAAAAACTGTTTTTT,CASSLAGTQKLFF
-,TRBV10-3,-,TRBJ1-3,TGTGCCATCAGTGAGTCATTAGCCATATATTTT,CAISESLAIYF
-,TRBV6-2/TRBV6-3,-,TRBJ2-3,TGTGCCAGCAGTTACTTCCTGACATCAGATACGCAGTATTTT,CASSYFLTSDTQYF
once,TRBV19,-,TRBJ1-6,TGTGCCAGTAGTATATTCCCCTCGGGGAGCTCCTATAATTCACCCCTCCACTTT,CASSIFPSGSSYNSPLHF
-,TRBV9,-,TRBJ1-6,TGTGCCAGCAGCGTAGAGGGGTTAGAATATTCACCCCTCCACTTT,CASSVEGLEYSPLHF
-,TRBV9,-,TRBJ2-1,TGTGCCAGCAGCGTGTTAACTAACAATGAGCAGTTCTTC,CASSVLTNNEQFF